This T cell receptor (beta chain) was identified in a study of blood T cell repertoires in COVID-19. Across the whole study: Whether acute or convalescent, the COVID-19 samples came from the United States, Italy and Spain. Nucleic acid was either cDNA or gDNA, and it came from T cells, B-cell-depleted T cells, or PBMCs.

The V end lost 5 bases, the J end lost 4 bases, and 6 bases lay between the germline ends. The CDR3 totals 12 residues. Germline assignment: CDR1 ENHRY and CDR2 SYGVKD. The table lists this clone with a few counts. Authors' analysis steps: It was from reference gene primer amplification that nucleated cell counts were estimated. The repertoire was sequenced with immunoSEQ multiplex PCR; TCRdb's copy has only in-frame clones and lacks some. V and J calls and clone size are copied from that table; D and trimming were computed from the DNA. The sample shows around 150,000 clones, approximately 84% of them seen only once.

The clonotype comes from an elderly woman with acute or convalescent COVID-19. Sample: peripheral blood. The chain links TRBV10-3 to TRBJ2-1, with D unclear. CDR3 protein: CAISTEYNEQFF. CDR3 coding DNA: TGTGCCATCAGTACAGAATACAATGAGCAGTTCTTC.